This T cell receptor beta chain was retrieved from a study of memory CD4+ T cells and cytomegalovirus serostatus. Turning to this clone: Its specificity is unknown.

Clones were sequenced by immunoSEQ multiplex PCR, and TCRdb holds only the in-frame ones, with some missing. The sample records approximately 92,000 clones, 80% being singletons. Single viable CD3+CD4+CD8-CD45RO+ cells were sorted as the memory CD4+ T cells. CMV serostatus came from serum IgG against pp150, pp28, p38, p52. V dropped 4 bases and J dropped 7 bases, with 14 bases sitting between them. The germline gives CDR1 SGHRS, CDR2 YFSETQ. CDR3 length: 14 amino acids. Findings of the study overall: Of around 160 reported CMV TCRbeta sequences, around 63 were found in memory CD4+ repertoires.

The sequence came from an adult in good health and CMV-seropositive. The chain carries TRBV5-1 and TRBJ1-4; no definite D call. Sequenced input: memory CD4+ T cells from blood. CDR3 residues: CASSLGIPAEKLFF. The CDR3 region has the DNA TGCGCCAGCAGCCTGGGAATACCGGCTGAAAAACTGTTTTTT.